What follows is one T cell receptor (beta chain) and its context. The record originates from a study of blood T cell repertoires in COVID-19. Whole-study context: COVID-19 samples, acute and convalescent, were from the United States, Italy and Spain.

How the authors handled the data: Amplification of reference gene primers provided the estimated nucleated cell counts. TCRdb's table, derived via immunoSEQ multiplex PCR, lists solely in-frame clones and lacks some. Clone size and V and J calls were adopted from that table, with D and trimming inferred from the DNA. This sample has around 220,000 clones, with about 88% found just once. Seattle cases were enrolled at active infection and followed longitudinally. The CDR3 length is 13 residues. Trimming cost V 0 bases and J 3 bases, with 5 bases left between them. Germline-derived CDR1 and CDR2 are SGHAT and FQDESV (reference sequence).

V and J are TRBV11-1 and TRBJ1-1, with D unresolved. The sample comprised peripheral blood. The sequence was collected from a woman aged 50 to 65 with COVID-19, enrolled during active disease. CDR3 sequence: CASSLAGDTEAFF. DNA of the CDR3: TGTGCCAGCAGCTTAGCTGGAGACACTGAAGCTTTCTTT.